These 30 T cell receptor beta chains share one sample of origin, sequenced in a study of radiotherapy plus CTLA-4 blockade in lung cancer. Sequencing used immunoSEQ multiplex PCR; TCRdb keeps in-frame clones, though not all of them. In the table there are 30,000 to 40,000 clones, around 75% of which are singletons. The sequencing used peripheral blood, collected from a patient treated with radiotherapy plus ipilimumab. These receptors originate from a human donor with non-small cell lung cancer that progressed on radiotherapy plus ipilimumab.

With respect to this clone: The same CDR3 is also encoded by other DNA sequences in this sample. The V call is TRBV6-5, the J call TRBJ2-7; 13 bases are shared with TRBD2. J lost 3 bases, V lost 6 bases, and 2 bases had no gene match. Germline V gene lookup returns CDR1 MNHEY and CDR2 SVGAGI. This CDR3 spans 14 amino acids. The CDR3 sequence is CASSWTSGSYEQYF. The CDR3 DNA sequence: TGTGCCAGCAGCTGGACTAGCGGGAGCTACGAGCAGTACTTC.

The V and J genes are TRBV18 and TRBJ1-5; 9 bases line up with TRBD1. V shed 4 bases, J shed 1 base, and the junction held 8 bases outside the gene matches. This CDR3 spans 17 amino acids. Germline-derived CDR1 and CDR2 are KGHSH and LQKENI. The CDR3 nucleotides read TGTGCCAGCTCACTCCCCGGGACAGGGACCAGCAATCAGCCCCAGCATTTT. This sequence encodes CASSLPGTGTSNQPQHF.

The rearrangement joins TRBV6-5 to TRBJ1-2; D might be TRBD1 (6 bases). CDR1 is MNHEY, CDR2 SVGAGI, per germline. Between the trimmed V and J ends, which lost 0 bases and 5 bases, there was a span of 10 bases. This CDR3 comprises 14 residues. CDR3 amino acids: CASSYSLTGYGYTF. The CDR3 nucleotides are TGTGCCAGCAGTTACTCTTTGACAGGTTATGGCTACACCTTC.

The chain employs TRBV11-2 and TRBJ2-5, with TRBD1 as a possible D gene (6 bases). The ends were cut back, 7 bases at V and 4 bases at J, with 19 bases in the middle. There are 15 residues in the CDR3. The germline V gene encodes CDR1 SGHAT and CDR2 FQNNGV. CDR3 protein: CASTHSNRVGETQYF. In nucleotides, the CDR3 is TGTGCCAGCACCCACTCGAACAGGGTTGGAGAGACCCAGTACTTC.

CDR3 nucleotide sequence: TGTGCCAGCAGTTCAGCGGGGGTTTACAATGAGCAGTTCTTC. This encodes CASSSAGVYNEQFF. The chain couples TRBV27 to TRBJ2-1; 8 bases map to TRBD2. The CDR3 contains 14 residues. V lost 4 bases and J lost 4; bases outside the gene matches: 3. The germline V gene has CDR1 MNHEY and CDR2 SMNVEV (reference sequence).

The chain carries TRBV18 and TRBJ2-3; tentative D call: TRBD1 (5 bases). Per the germline V gene, CDR1 is KGHSH and CDR2 is LQKENI. The length of the CDR3 is 14 residues. The germline V and J ends were trimmed by 3 bases and 2 bases, with 9 bases remaining between them. The CDR3 sequence: CASSPGLITDTQYF. The DNA for the CDR3 is TGTGCCAGCTCACCGGGGCTCATCACAGATACGCAGTATTTT.

The chain has TRBV6-5 and TRBJ2-5, with TRBD1 matching over 11 bases. The junction had 3 bases not matched to a gene; V was cut back by 5 bases and J by 4 bases. CDR3 length: 14 amino acids. Germline V CDR1 and CDR2: MNHEY, SVGAGI. The CDR3 DNA is TGTGCCAGCAGTGGGACAGGGGGATTAGAGACCCAGTACTTC. Amino acids: CASSGTGGLETQYF.

Turning to this clone: At one boundary the junction diverges from the germline segment, which might be a read error. The same CDR3 is also encoded by other DNA sequences in this sample. The rearrangement uses TRBV7-3 and TRBJ2-7; 8 nucleotides match TRBD2. This CDR3 comprises 15 residues. CDR1 and CDR2 from the germline V gene are SGHTA and FQGTGA. CDR3 coding DNA: TGTGCTAGCAGCCCCCGCCGAGCGGGAGTTTCCGAGCAGTACTTC. Protein product: CASSPRRAGVSEQYF.

The CDR3 bases are TGTGCCAGCAGCCCGGGGGGTAGTAACTATGGCTACACCTTC. This sequence encodes CASSPGGSNYGYTF. J is TRBJ1-2 and V is TRBV7-3; weak D call: TRBD1 (5 bases). This CDR3 has 14 residues. Germline lookup yields CDR1 SGHTA and CDR2 FQGTGA. Trimming took 5 bases from V and 1 from J, leaving 11 bases between them.

The chain recombines TRBV11-2 with TRBJ1-6; D unresolved. The ends were cut back, 5 bases at V and 5 bases at J, with 19 bases in the middle. CDR3 length: 17 amino acids. Germline CDR1 and CDR2: SGHAT and FQNNGV. The CDR3 spells CASSDQPWTVDNSPLHF. In nucleotides, the CDR3 is TGTGCCAGCAGCGACCAACCCTGGACGGTCGATAATTCACCCCTCCACTTT.

V usage is TRBV5-6 and J usage is TRBJ2-5; possibly TRBD1 or TRBD2 for D (5 bases each). The CDR3 is 14 residues long. CDR1 is SGHDT, CDR2 YYEEEE, per germline. Deletions cut 4 bases from V and 3 bases from J, with 13 bases between. CDR3 protein: CASSAAGTEETQYF. CDR3 DNA sequence: TGTGCCAGCAGCGCTGCCGGGACCGAAGAGACCCAGTACTTC.

The chain employs TRBV10-3 and TRBJ2-3, with 7 bases identical to TRBD2. Germline assignment: CDR1 ENHRY and CDR2 SYGVKD. V was pared by 6 bases and J by 3 bases, with 9 bases of the junction left unmatched. The length of the CDR3 is 15 residues. CDR3 in amino acids: CAIRGAAGMTDTQYF. CDR3 DNA: TGTGCCATCAGGGGAGCAGCGGGAATGACAGATACGCAGTATTTT.

This chain connects TRBV19 to TRBJ1-1, with D perhaps TRBD1 (6 bases). Germline CDR1 is LNHDA and CDR2 is SQIVND (reference sequence). This CDR3 has 15 residues. The V end lost 5 bases, the J end lost 6 bases, and 19 bases lay between the germline ends. The CDR3 DNA is TGTGCCAGTAGTTCGAGGGCGAGGGGGATCCCTGAAGCTTTCTTT. Encoded protein: CASSSRARGIPEAFF.

V usage is TRBV7-9 and J usage is TRBJ1-2; D gene uncertain. CDR3 length: 13 residues. In germline, CDR1 is SEHNR, CDR2 FQNEAQ (reference sequence). Deletions cut 2 bases from V and 6 bases from J, with 10 bases between. CDR3 in amino acids: CASSLKGENGYTF. The CDR3 DNA reads as TGTGCCAGCAGCTTAAAGGGAGAAAATGGCTACACCTTC.

The chain uses TRBV6-1 and TRBJ1-2; D not resolved. The germline V gene encodes CDR1 MNHNS and CDR2 SASEGT. The CDR3 has 12 residues. Trimming stripped 2 bases from V and 5 bases from J, with 6 bases between. CDR3 in DNA: TGTGCCAGCAGTGAAAGACGGTATGGCTACACCTTC. This sequence encodes CASSERRYGYTF.

The chain carries TRBV21-1 and TRBJ1-1; the table's D call TRBD1 went unverified against the DNA. TRBV21-1 is classified as a pseudogene. The CDR3 is 15 amino acids. The CDR3 loop reads CASPNLPGQNTEAFF. The CDR3 region has the DNA TGTGCCAGCCCCAATCTGCCGGGACAGAACACTGAAGCTTTCTTT.

This clone has just a few counts. The rearrangement uses TRBV6-6 and TRBJ2-7, with 10 bases that match TRBD1. The V gene end was trimmed by 9 bases and the J gene end by 7 bases; junction bases not matched to a gene: 6. This CDR3 region has 12 residues. Germline CDR1 and CDR2: MNHNY and SVGAGI (reference sequence). The CDR3 nucleotides read TGTGCCAGACTCGGGACAGGGGAAGAGCAGTACTTC. Amino acid sequence: CARLGTGEEQYF.

In the case of this clone: Other DNA variants within this sample encode the same CDR3. The rearrangement links TRBV9 to TRBJ1-3; D is uncertain. The CDR3 sequence is 14 residues long. Germline V lookup: CDR1 SGDLS, CDR2 YYNGEE. Trimming cost V 2 bases and J 3 bases, with 9 bases left between them. The CDR3 DNA reads TGTGCCAGCAGCGTGGCGGGGAGTGGAAACACCATATATTTT. This codes for CASSVAGSGNTIYF.

The chain recombines TRBV5-3 with TRBJ1-2; D not certain. TRBV5-3 carries the ORF label, with uncertain function. The CDR3 consists of 15 residues. V lost 2 bases and J 7 bases, leaving 18 bases between the germline ends. The CDR3, as DNA: TGTGCCAGAAGCTTACGAGTACATGTTGGAATTGGCTACACCTTC. Residues: CARSLRVHVGIGYTF.

This sequence joins TRBV2 and TRBJ2-2; a possible D gene is TRBD1 (5 bases). This CDR3 is built from 14 residues. V lost 9 bases, J lost 5 bases, and 16 bases lay in between. Germline loops: CDR1 SNHLY, CDR2 FYNNEI. This CDR3 reads CAREGGAGTGELFF. DNA of the CDR3: TGTGCCAGGGAAGGTGGGGCCGGTACCGGGGAGCTGTTTTTT.

This clone is a singleton in its sample. V usage is TRBV7-8 and J usage is TRBJ2-7; weak D call: TRBD1 (6 bases). Germline V CDR1 and CDR2: SGHVS, FQNEAQ. This CDR3 contains 15 residues. V lost 5 bases to trimming and J lost 5 bases, with 19 bases between them. CDR3: CASSPGVGGSHEQYF. As DNA, the CDR3 is TGTGCCAGCAGCCCAGGAGTAGGGGGAAGCCACGAGCAGTACTTC. Based on the CDR3 plus reference TRBV7-8 and TRBJ2-7, the full variable domain is GAGVSQSPRYKVAKRGQDVALRCDPISGHVSLFWYQQALGQGPEFLTYFQNEAQLDKSGLPSDRFFAERPEGSVSTLKIQRTQQEDSAVYLCASSPGVGGSHEQYFGPGTRLTVT.

This chain joins TRBV4-1 and TRBJ2-1; D is undetermined. Germline values: CDR1 MGHRA, CDR2 YSYEKL. V lost 0 bases and J 4 bases, leaving 4 bases between the germline ends. The CDR3 contains 13 residues. The CDR3 DNA follows: TGCGCCAGCAGCCAAGAACAGTACAATGAGCAGTTCTTC. Its translation: CASSQEQYNEQFF.

The CDR3 here is CASSPTTTYYEQYF. The CDR3 coding sequence is TGCGCCAGCAGCCCGACTACTACCTACTACGAGCAGTACTTC. This sequence joins TRBV4-1 and TRBJ2-7; tentative D call: TRBD2 (5 bases). The CDR3 consists of 14 residues. The V gene lost 4 bases and the J gene lost 3 bases, with 13 bases spanning the gap. The germline V gene encodes CDR1 MGHRA and CDR2 YSYEKL.

The V call is TRBV15, the J call TRBJ2-1, with D perhaps TRBD1 (6 bases). Trimming cost V 0 bases and J 1 base, with 10 bases left between them. Germline-derived CDR1 and CDR2 are LNHNV and YYDKDF (reference sequence). This CDR3 is built from 16 residues. The CDR3 here is CATSRDETGSYNEQFF. CDR3 coding DNA: TGTGCCACCAGCAGAGATGAAACAGGGTCCTACAATGAGCAGTTCTTC.

This clone was counted a few times. CDR3 sequence reads: CASSLRARGLDWTQYF. The CDR3 DNA sequence: TGCGCCAGCAGCTTGCGGGCTAGGGGTTTGGATTGGACCCAGTACTTC. The rearrangement uses TRBV5-1 and TRBJ2-5; perhaps TRBD1 as D (5 bases). Per the germline V gene, CDR1 is SGHRS and CDR2 is YFSETQ. The V and J ends lost 1 base and 7 bases respectively, with 20 bases between them. The CDR3 is 16 amino acids.

This clone was observed a few times. This sequence joins TRBV9 and TRBJ2-2; D not resolved. The V gene's germline CDR1 is SGDLS and CDR2 YYNGEE. V was clipped by 0 bases and J by 3 bases, with 9 bases between them. The CDR3 has 15 residues. CDR3 DNA: TGTGCCAGCAGCGTAGGCGGTACGGACACCGGGGAGCTGTTTTTT. Protein: CASSVGGTDTGELFF.

The chain links TRBV6-1 to TRBJ2-2; D may correspond to TRBD1 or TRBD2 (6 bases each). Germline CDR1 and CDR2: MNHNS and SASEGT. V was shortened by 3 bases and J by 4 bases, with 12 bases between the two germline ends. The CDR3 runs to 15 residues. The CDR3 protein is CASSERGVGTGELFF. The CDR3 DNA sequence: TGTGCCAGCAGTGAGAGGGGGGTGGGCACCGGGGAGCTGTTTTTT.

This clone was seen a handful of times. The chain has TRBV7-9 and TRBJ2-7; D is unresolved. The CDR3 length is 13 residues. Trimming cost V 4 bases and J 0 bases, with 7 bases left between them. Per germline, CDR1 SEHNR and CDR2 FQNEAQ (reference sequence). CDR3 DNA: TGTGCCAGCAGCTCTCGAAGCTCCTACGAGCAGTACTTC. Translated: CASSSRSSYEQYF. Filled out from reference TRBV7-9 and TRBJ2-7, the complete variable domain reads DTGVSQNPRHKITKRGQNVTFRCDPISEHNRLYWYRQTLGQGPEFLTYFQNEAQLEKSRLLSDRFSAERPKGSFSTLEIQRTEQGDSAMYLCASSSRSSYEQYFGPGTRLTVT.

The J gene is TRBJ2-1, the V gene TRBV19; 7 bases line up with TRBD2. J gave up 1 base and V 6 bases, and 12 bases lay outside the gene matches. The CDR3 loop spans 17 amino acids. The germline V gene encodes CDR1 LNHDA and CDR2 SQIVND (reference sequence). The CDR3 DNA reads TGTGCCAGTAGCGAGACTAGCCCTTTGAGTTCCTACAATGAGCAGTTCTTC. Its protein product is CASSETSPLSSYNEQFF.

This clone was recorded once. This chain connects TRBV15 to TRBJ2-1; unclear D gene. This CDR3 spans 13 amino acids. CDR1 LNHNV and CDR2 YYDKDF come from the germline V gene (reference sequence). Trimming took off 0 bases at V and 15 bases at J, with 15 bases between the two ends. This chain's CDR3 is CATSREFTGSPFF. The CDR3 nucleotides are TGTGCCACCAGCAGAGAATTCACGGGTTCACCGTTCTTC.